What follows are 21 T cell receptor beta chains derived from one specimen sequenced in a study of monozygotic twins with inflammatory bowel disease (dated by TCRdb to about 2019). Library generation was performed with 5' RACE. Sequencing used an Illumina HiSeq 2500. Through TCRdb reprocessing, the reads give one entry per CDR3 protein sequence; DNA is omitted. The table for this sample shows around 150,000 distinct CDR3 sequences. The top ten constitute approximately 2.5% of the sample. What was sequenced was blood. The receptors come from a human donor with ulcerative colitis or Crohn's disease, or a healthy co-twin of an affected twin (not recorded which).

The chain recombines TRBV20-1 with TRBJ2-1; TCRdb picks TRBD2, but there is no DNA to check that call. The CDR3 is 15 residues long. Germline CDR1 and CDR2: DFQATT and SNEGSKA (reference sequence). This CDR3 is CSASALGSGYNEQFF.

The gene calls are TRBV29-1 and TRBJ2-1; no DNA is available, so the TRBD2 call from TCRdb remains unchecked. In germline, CDR1 is SQVTM, CDR2 ANQGSEA. The CDR3 sequence is 12 residues long. The CDR3 region is CSVGPSRVEQFF.

The rearrangement links TRBV19 to TRBJ2-3; there is no DNA to check the TCRdb D call of TRBD2. This CDR3 has 14 amino acids. Germline lookup yields CDR1 LNHDA and CDR2 SQIVND (reference sequence). CDR3 sequence reads: CASRLAGETDTQYF.

The J gene is TRBJ2-7, the V gene TRBV9; as DNA is missing, the TRBD1 call by TCRdb cannot be tested. The CDR3 runs to 14 residues. From germline, CDR1 is SGDLS and CDR2 YYNGEE. The CDR3 region is CASSVNREPREQYF.

The chain employs TRBV5-1 and TRBJ2-1; without DNA, the TCRdb call of TRBD2 cannot be checked. Germline V gives CDR1 SGHRS, CDR2 YFSETQ. CDR3 length: 15 residues. CDR3 in amino acids: CASSLITSVRNEQFF.

J is TRBJ2-5 and V is TRBV12-3 or TRBV12-4; with no DNA, the TCRdb D assignment of TRBD1 cannot be verified. This CDR3 has 14 amino acids. CDR3 loop: CASSEGDRRETQYF.

This chain uses TRBV20-1 with TRBJ1-3; TCRdb reports TRBD1, a call that lacks DNA to check it against. From germline, CDR1 is DFQATT and CDR2 SNEGSKA (reference sequence). The CDR3 runs to 17 residues. The CDR3 region is CSARVPGRGKGGNTIYF.

This chain joins TRBV19 and TRBJ1-1; the D call of TRBD1 rests on TCRdb alone, since no DNA is present to check it. Per the germline V gene, CDR1 is LNHDA and CDR2 is SQIVND (reference sequence). The CDR3 runs to 13 residues. The CDR3 region is CASSNRAWTEAFF. Full variable domain (missing parts from reference TRBV19 and TRBJ1-1): DGGITQSPKYLFRKEGQNVTLSCEQNLNHDAMYWYRQDPGQGLRLIYYSQIVNDFQKGDIAEGYSVSREKKESFPLTVTSAQKNPTAFYLCASSNRAWTEAFFGQGTRLTVV.

The gene calls are TRBV5-1 and TRBJ2-1; TCRdb proposes TRBD1, but this gene call is untestable without DNA. This CDR3 spans 17 amino acids. Germline CDR1 reads SGHRS; CDR2 reads YFSETQ. The CDR3 spells CASSTLTGLESYNEQFF. The whole variable domain, remainder taken from reference TRBV5-1 and TRBJ2-1, is KAGVTQTPRYLIKTRGQQVTLSCSPISGHRSVSWYQQTPGQGLQFLFEYFSETQRNKGNFPGRFSGRQFSNSRSEMNVSTLELGDSALYLCASSTLTGLESYNEQFFGPGTRLTVL.

The rearrangement uses TRBV7-6 and TRBJ2-1; the TCRdb D gene call, TRBD1, has no DNA to confirm it. In germline, CDR1 is SGHVS, CDR2 FNYEAQ. The CDR3 is 18 residues long. CDR3 protein: CASSLAGDGKSSYNEQFF.

The gene calls are TRBV15 and TRBJ2-2. Germline-derived CDR1 and CDR2 are LNHNV and YYDKDF (reference sequence). The CDR3 loop spans 16 amino acids. CDR3 loop: CATSRDPGVESGELFF.

The gene calls are TRBV19 and TRBJ1-5; there is no DNA to check the TCRdb D call of TRBD1. Germline assignment: CDR1 LNHDA and CDR2 SQIVND (reference sequence). This CDR3 region has 13 residues. This chain's CDR3 is CASSKDREQPQHF.

The chain has TRBV12-3 or TRBV12-4 and TRBJ2-1; TCRdb outputs TRBD2, but without DNA this stays unchecked. The CDR3 length is 18 residues. The CDR3 protein is CASSRAYSLAGGHHEQFF.

This chain links TRBV24-1 with TRBJ2-1; no DNA is available, so the TRBD2 call from TCRdb remains unchecked. The V gene's germline CDR1 is KGHDR and CDR2 SFDVKD. This CDR3 has 17 residues. This CDR3 is CATSDFGSGLGSGEQFF.

The V gene is TRBV9, the J gene TRBJ2-3; the D gene TCRdb calls, TRBD1, cannot be checked with no DNA. The CDR3 is made up of 16 amino acids. The germline CDR1 and CDR2 sequences are SGDLS and YYNGEE. The CDR3: CASSLSTGGLADTQYF.

The chain has TRBV3-1 and TRBJ2-7; TCRdb calls TRBD1, which cannot be checked without DNA. Germline loops: CDR1 LGHDT, CDR2 YNNKEL (reference sequence). The CDR3 has 15 amino acids. The CDR3 reads CASSQGTGAFYEQYF.

This sequence joins TRBV6-2 or TRBV6-3 and TRBJ2-7. CDR1 is MNHEY and CDR2 is SVGEGT in the germline V gene. The CDR3 contains 15 residues. CDR3 sequence reads: CASSTSDRGSYEQYF.

This sequence joins TRBV20-1 and TRBJ1-1. CDR3 size: 15 residues. Germline CDR1 reads DFQATT; CDR2 reads SNEGSKA (reference sequence). The CDR3 loop reads CSARQGTTWNTEAFF.

The chain is built from TRBV14 and TRBJ1-1; TCRdb returns TRBD1, unconfirmable since there is no DNA. Germline CDR1 reads SGHDN; CDR2 reads FVKESK. The length of the CDR3 is 13 residues. CDR3 protein: CASRESGQAGAFF. The complete variable domain, with remaining parts taken from reference TRBV14 and TRBJ1-1, reads EAGVTQFPSHSVIEKGQTVTLRCDPISGHDNLYWYRRVMGKEIKFLLHFVKESKQDESGMPNNRFLAERTGGTYSTLKVQPAELEDSGVYFCASRESGQAGAFFGQGTRLTVV.

This chain joins TRBV5-1 and TRBJ2-1; TCRdb gives TRBD1 as the D gene, but with no DNA this cannot be confirmed. This CDR3 region has 16 residues. The V gene's germline CDR1 is SGHRS and CDR2 YFSETQ. CDR3 sequence reads: CASSLVPTGRYNEQFF.

The chain uses TRBV19 and TRBJ2-1; TCRdb lists TRBD1, though no DNA is available to test this call. Germline loops: CDR1 LNHDA, CDR2 SQIVND (reference sequence). The CDR3 covers 14 residues. CDR3 region: CASRGPGLADEQFF. Drawing the rest from reference TRBV19 and TRBJ2-1, the complete variable domain is DGGITQSPKYLFRKEGQNVTLSCEQNLNHDAMYWYRQDPGQGLRLIYYSQIVNDFQKGDIAEGYSVSREKKESFPLTVTSAQKNPTAFYLCASRGPGLADEQFFGPGTRLTVL.